Listed here are 7 T cell receptor beta chains from one sample, sequenced in a study of early T cells in non-severe SARS-CoV-2 infection. TCRdb fed the 5' RACE reads into MiXCR, producing one record per CDR3 protein. Among over 60,000 distinct CDR3 sequences listed, about a tenth were seen once. Sequences were derived from whole blood, sampled at baseline. Receptors originate from an adult who was a healthcare worker with PCR-confirmed SARS-CoV-2 infection or an uninfected control (not recorded which).

The chain uses TRBV5-4 and TRBJ1-1; D unresolved. The CDR3 totals 14 residues. Per the germline V gene, CDR1 is SGHNT and CDR2 is YYREEE (reference sequence). The V end was cut by 9 bases, the J end by 3 bases, with 18 bases between. The CDR3 loop is CATQRGGKDTEAFF. In DNA form, the CDR3 reads TGTGCCACCCAGCGCGGAGGGAAGGACACTGAAGCTTTCTTT.

This rearrangement joins TRBV12-3 or TRBV12-4 to TRBJ1-1, with D perhaps matching TRBD1 (6 bases). CDR3 size: 14 residues. Trimming left V 8 bases short and J 6 bases short, with 19 bases between. This CDR3 is CASQGRGTGAEAFF. In DNA form, the CDR3 reads TGTGCCAGCCAGGGGCGGGGCACCGGGGCTGAAGCTTTCTTT.

This clonotype has a count of ten or more. The V call is TRBV7-2, the J call TRBJ1-1; the D gene is possibly TRBD1 (5 bases). CDR1 and CDR2 (germline): SGHTA, FQGNSA. V lost 4 bases, J lost 1 base, and 7 bases lay in between. The CDR3 runs 13 residues. The CDR3, as DNA: TGTGCCAGCAGCTCTGACAGGAACACTGAAGCTTTCTTT. Its translation: CASSSDRNTEAFF. Full variable domain (rest looked up from reference TRBV7-2 and TRBJ1-1): GAGVSQSPSNKVTEKGKDVELRCDPISGHTALYWYRQSLGQGLEFLIYFQGNSAPDKSGLPSDRFSAERTGGSVSTLTIQRTQQEDSAVYLCASSSDRNTEAFFGQGTRLTVV.

This clonotype was seen at least ten times. This rearrangement joins TRBV7-3 to TRBJ2-2; D unclear. CDR1 is SGHTA, CDR2 FQGTGA, per germline. The CDR3 loop spans 15 amino acids. V was shortened by 4 bases and J by 4 bases, with 13 bases between the two germline ends. The CDR3 here is CASSSDPWATGELFF. CDR3 bases: TGTGCCAGCAGCTCCGACCCTTGGGCCACCGGGGAGCTGTTTTTT. The complete variable domain, with remaining parts taken from reference TRBV7-3 and TRBJ2-2, reads GAGVSQTPSNKVTEKGKYVELRCDPISGHTALYWYRQSLGQGPEFLIYFQGTGAADDSGLPNDRFFAVRPEGSVSTLKIQRTERGDSAVYLCASSSDPWATGELFFGEGSRLTVL.

The chain carries TRBV20-1 and TRBJ1-2; TRBD1 matches at 8 bases. With V trimmed by 4 bases and J by 6 bases, 7 bases remained unmatched. Germline assignment: CDR1 DFQATT and CDR2 SNEGSKA (reference sequence). The CDR3 is 13 residues long. CDR3 coding DNA: TGCAGTGCTACCCGGGACAGGATGGATGGCTACACCTTC. It yields the protein CSATRDRMDGYTF.

This clonotype was counted many times. The V gene is TRBV4-3, the J gene TRBJ1-2, with D unresolved. The CDR3 is 15 amino acids. The V and J ends lost 0 bases and 2 bases respectively, with 10 bases between them. Germline values: CDR1 LGHNA, CDR2 YSLEER. CDR3 sequence: CASSQDSPANYGYTF. The CDR3, as DNA: TGCGCCAGCAGCCAAGATTCTCCAGCCAACTATGGCTACACCTTC.

The sample holds a few counts of this clonotype. The chain carries TRBV6-2 or TRBV6-3 and TRBJ2-1; D not certain. CDR1 is MNHEY, CDR2 SVGEGT, per germline. Trimming cost V 6 bases and J 7 bases, with 13 bases left between them. The CDR3 has 13 residues. As DNA, the CDR3 is TGTGCCAGCAGCAAGACCGGACGGAATGAGCAGTTCTTC. Protein product: CASSKTGRNEQFF.